The next 8 T cell receptor beta chains were all read from a single sample in a study of T cell responses to AZD1222 COVID-19 vaccine. Assay: immunoSEQ multiplex PCR; the TCRdb copy retains only in-frame clones and omits some. The sample carries approximately 75,000 clones, around 90% recorded once. Here the sequenced sample was peripheral blood, taken 28 days after the second AZD1222 dose. The source is an adult who received the AZD1222 COVID-19 vaccine.

The rearrangement joins TRBV5-6 to TRBJ1-2, with TRBD1 matching over 8 bases. Per the germline V gene, CDR1 is SGHDT and CDR2 is YYEEEE. Germline trimming cut 2 bases from V and 4 bases from J; bases unmatched to any gene: 4. The CDR3 covers 14 residues. CDR3 in DNA: TGTGCCAGCAGCTTAGGGACAGGATTCTATGGCTACACCTTC. This codes for CASSLGTGFYGYTF.

The rearrangement links TRBV28 to TRBJ1-4; tentatively, D is TRBD1 (5 bases). Germline CDR1 MDHEN, CDR2 SYDVKM. Trimming took off 7 bases at V and 5 bases at J, with 14 bases between the two ends. The CDR3 length is 14 residues. DNA of the CDR3: TGTGCCAGCACCCCGTTGGGGGAGAATGAAAAACTGTTTTTT. Protein product: CASTPLGENEKLFF.

The rearrangement uses TRBV4-1 and TRBJ2-1; D might be TRBD1 or TRBD2, each matching 5 bases. V dropped 4 bases and J dropped 0 bases, with 16 bases sitting between them. Germline CDR1 MGHRA, CDR2 YSYEKL. This CDR3 contains 17 residues. In nucleotides, the CDR3 is TGCGCCAGCAGCCCCAGGGCTCCTAGCCGCTCCTACAATGAGCAGTTCTTC. It specifies CASSPRAPSRSYNEQFF.

The chain is built from TRBV5-4 and TRBJ1-4, with a possible D match to TRBD1 (5 bases). This CDR3 contains 15 residues. V lost 4 bases and J 2 bases, leaving 12 bases between the germline ends. Germline lookup yields CDR1 SGHNT and CDR2 YYREEE (reference sequence). The CDR3 here is CASSGAGKTNEKLFF. Here the CDR3 DNA reads TGTGCCAGCAGCGGGGCAGGGAAGACTAATGAAAAACTGTTTTTT.

This chain connects TRBV11-1 to TRBJ1-4; no clear D gene. Germline CDR1 SGHAT, CDR2 FQDESV (reference sequence). Trimming stripped 5 bases from V and 1 base from J, with 8 bases between. The CDR3 spans 14 residues. The CDR3 spells CASSPGGTNEKLFF. The CDR3 DNA is TGTGCCAGCAGCCCGGGCGGAACTAATGAAAAACTGTTTTTT.

The genes are TRBV21-1 and TRBJ1-2. TRBV21-1 corresponds to a pseudogene. The CDR3 runs 14 residues. The CDR3 region is CASSKRAPRRGYTF. CDR3 bases: TGTGCCAGCAGCAAACGGGCTCCCAGACGAGGCTACACCTTC.

The chain has TRBV11-3 and TRBJ2-3, with D hard to call. V lost 5 bases to trimming and J lost 0 bases, with 6 bases between them. Germline lookup yields CDR1 SGHNT and CDR2 YENEEA. The CDR3 is 13 amino acids. The CDR3, as DNA: TGTGCCAGCAGCGACGGGAGCACAGATACGCAGTATTTT. Amino acids: CASSDGSTDTQYF.

This rearrangement joins TRBV5-6 to TRBJ1-2; D gene unclear. V dropped 4 bases and J dropped 4 bases, with 11 bases sitting between them. The CDR3 has 13 amino acids. Germline-derived CDR1 and CDR2 are SGHDT and YYEEEE. The CDR3 DNA sequence: TGTGCCAGCAGCGGAGAGAGTTTCTATGGCTACACCTTC. Translation: CASSGESFYGYTF.